The 25 T cell receptor beta chains in this list originate from one sample, sequenced in a study of beta chain features in type 1 diabetes. Sequenced material consisted of expressed TCRB transcripts (all of the isolated RNA was reverse transcribed). Assay: immunoSEQ multiplex PCR; the TCRdb copy retains only in-frame clones and omits some. This table has roughly 240,000 clones, about 71% appearing once. The sample taken for sequencing was naive CD4+ T cells from blood. All receptors come from a young man in good health.

The rearrangement joins TRBV4-3 to TRBJ2-7, with 7 bases that match TRBD1. The V gene end was trimmed by 0 bases and the J gene end by 3 bases; junction bases not matched to a gene: 2. Germline values: CDR1 LGHNA, CDR2 YSLEER. The CDR3 is 14 amino acids. The CDR3 DNA reads TGCGCCAGCAGCCAAGATGGGACAGACTACGAGCAGTACTTC. Its translation: CASSQDGTDYEQYF.

This clone is a singleton in its sample. The V gene is TRBV7-2, the J gene TRBJ2-7; TRBD2 matches 9 bases. CDR1 and CDR2 from the germline V gene are SGHTA and FQGNSA. Losses at the gene ends were 5 bases for V and 2 bases for J; bases not matched to a gene: 7. This CDR3 is 15 amino acids long. The CDR3 DNA follows: TGTGCCAGCAGCCAAGCCGGGACTAGCCCCTACGAGCAGTACTTC. It yields the protein CASSQAGTSPYEQYF.

This clone was counted only a few times. The chain uses TRBV30 and TRBJ2-3; perhaps D is TRBD1 or TRBD2 (6 bases each). Germline V gives CDR1 GTSNPN, CDR2 SVGIG (reference sequence). This CDR3 comprises 16 residues. Trimming left V 3 bases short and J 3 bases short, with 19 bases between. CDR3 bases: TGTGCCTGGAGGAGGGGGGTCCCGGGTCCGACAGATACGCAGTATTTT. Encoded protein: CAWRRGVPGPTDTQYF.

The chain is built from TRBV29-1 and TRBJ2-1, with 7 bases matching TRBD2. Trimming took 0 bases from V and 2 from J; bases not matched to a gene: 7. This CDR3 contains 16 residues. CDR1 and CDR2 from the germline V gene are SQVTM and ANQGSEA. CDR3 DNA sequence: TGCAGCGTTGAAGATCCACTAGCGCAAGCCTACAATGAGCAGTTCTTC. It encodes CSVEDPLAQAYNEQFF.

This chain uses TRBV13 with TRBJ2-2; 12 bases match TRBD1. Trimming removed 4 bases from V and 7 bases from J; junction bases left unmatched: 7. The CDR3 spans 16 residues. In germline, CDR1 is PRHDT, CDR2 FYEKMQ (reference sequence). CDR3 sequence (DNA): TGTGCCAGCAGCTCTCCCGGGACAGGGGGCTTCGGGGAGCTGTTTTTT. Translation: CASSSPGTGGFGELFF.

This clone has just a few counts. This chain connects TRBV7-9 to TRBJ2-2; D call uncertain. CDR1 is SEHNR, CDR2 FQNEAQ, per germline (reference sequence). V was cut by 5 bases and J by 6 bases, with 13 bases left in between. This CDR3 is 14 amino acids long. CDR3 sequence (DNA): TGTGCCAGCAGCCAACAAGGATGGGCCGGGGAGCTGTTTTTT. This sequence encodes CASSQQGWAGELFF.

This chain uses TRBV29-1 with TRBJ1-1, with 7 bases fitting TRBD1. CDR1 is SQVTM and CDR2 is ANQGSEA in the germline V gene. CDR3 length equals 10 residues. With V trimmed by 5 bases and J by 7 bases, 1 base remained unmatched. The CDR3 spells CSVWDSEAFF. In DNA, the CDR3 is TGCAGCGTTTGGGACAGTGAAGCTTTCTTT.

This chain uses TRBV10-3 with TRBJ2-7; D might be TRBD1 (6 bases). Trimming pared 4 bases from V and 0 bases from J, leaving 10 bases between. CDR1 is ENHRY and CDR2 is SYGVKD in the germline V gene. The CDR3 runs to 14 residues. CDR3 nucleotides: TGTGCCATCAGTGTGTTAGGGGGCTCCTACGAGCAGTACTTC. Residues: CAISVLGGSYEQYF.

CDR3 region: CSVSGNSYEQYF. The CDR3 coding sequence is TGCAGCGTTTCCGGAAATTCCTACGAGCAGTACTTC. The genes are TRBV29-1 and TRBJ2-7; D is ambiguous. V was clipped by 5 bases and J by 1 base, with 9 bases between them. CDR1 is SQVTM and CDR2 is ANQGSEA in the germline V gene. This CDR3 has 12 residues.

This clone has only a few counts. This chain links TRBV2 with TRBJ2-7; tentatively, D is TRBD2 (5 bases). V shed 2 bases and J shed 7 bases, with 12 bases lying between them. Germline assignment: CDR1 SNHLY and CDR2 FYNNEI. The CDR3 sequence is 13 residues long. For the CDR3, the DNA is TGTGCCAGCAGTGAAACGGGGATAGGTGAGCAGTACTTC. Its translation: CASSETGIGEQYF.

CDR3 region: CASSARGTTSTDTQYF. In nucleotides, the CDR3 is TGTGCCAGCAGCGCTAGGGGGACAACTAGCACAGATACGCAGTATTTT. The gene calls are TRBV9 and TRBJ2-3, with D perhaps TRBD1 (6 bases). The CDR3 runs to 16 residues. Trimming shortened V by 3 bases and J by 0 bases, and 14 bases separated the two germline ends. Looked up from germline, CDR1 is SGDLS and CDR2 is YYNGEE. Filled out from reference TRBV9 and TRBJ2-3, the complete variable domain reads DSGVTQTPKHLITATGQRVTLRCSPRSGDLSVYWYQQSLDQGLQFLIQYYNGEERAKGNILERFSAQQFPDLHSELNLSSLELGDSALYFCASSARGTTSTDTQYFGPGTRLTVL.

As for this clone: Other DNA sequences of this sample code for an identical CDR3. The chain links TRBV5-1 to TRBJ2-3; D is unclear. This CDR3 contains 12 residues. Trimming removed 0 bases at V and 4 bases at J, with 3 bases between. CDR1 is SGHRS, CDR2 YFSETQ, per germline. CDR3 bases: TGCGCCAGCAGCTTGGGCGCAGATACGCAGTATTTT. Residues: CASSLGADTQYF.

V gene TRBV25-1 combines with J gene TRBJ1-4; D ambiguous. The CDR3 extends over 16 amino acids. CDR1 MGHDK and CDR2 SYGVNS come from the germline V gene. Trimming removed 6 bases at V and 3 bases at J, with 17 bases between. The CDR3 region has the DNA TGTGCCAGCAGCTCAGGCGACACTGCAGCTAATGAAAAACTGTTTTTT. Residues: CASSSGDTAANEKLFF.

This clone was recorded a few times. Here the CDR3 reads CATSRAKTDTQYF. In DNA form, the CDR3 reads TGTGCCACCAGCAGAGCGAAGACAGATACGCAGTATTTT. The chain couples TRBV15 to TRBJ2-3, with unresolved D. The CDR3 runs to 13 residues. V was clipped by 1 base and J by 3 bases, with 5 bases between them. Germline assignment: CDR1 LNHNV and CDR2 YYDKDF (reference sequence).

This clone showed up just a few times. The chain uses TRBV7-2 and TRBJ2-7; 9 bases fit TRBD2. From germline, CDR1 is SGHTA and CDR2 FQGNSA. The CDR3 spans 13 residues. V was clipped by 8 bases and J by 6 bases; unmatched bases: 8. The DNA of the CDR3 is TGTGCCAGCGGTGATAGCGGGAGTCCCGAGCAGTACTTC. Protein sequence: CASGDSGSPEQYF.

The CDR3, as DNA: TGCAGCTCTGCCAACTTAGCGGACGGGGAGCAGTTCTTC. Translation: CSSANLADGEQFF. The chain is built from TRBV29-1 and TRBJ2-1, with D possibly matching TRBD2 (6 bases). CDR3 length: 13 amino acids. V dropped 8 bases and J dropped 10 bases, with 21 bases sitting between them. Germline-derived CDR1 and CDR2 are SQVTM and ANQGSEA.

The chain combines TRBV30 with TRBJ2-2; D may be TRBD1 (6 bases). Per germline, CDR1 GTSNPN and CDR2 SVGIG (reference sequence). V dropped 4 bases and J dropped 4 bases, with 13 bases sitting between them. This CDR3 region has 14 residues. In DNA, the CDR3 is TGTGCCTGGACTCCGGGACACAGCACCGGGGAGCTGTTTTTT. It yields the protein CAWTPGHSTGELFF.

The rearrangement joins TRBV7-2 to TRBJ2-7, with D hard to call. The CDR3 totals 16 residues. Germline V gene sequence: CDR1 SGHTA, CDR2 FQGNSA. V gave up 5 bases and J gave up 3 bases, with 20 bases separating them. As DNA, the CDR3 is TGTGCCAGCAGCACTCCGACTGGTACGATTTTCTACGAGCAGTACTTC. Translation gives CASSTPTGTIFYEQYF.

Here the CDR3 DNA reads TGTGCCTGGATGGGGTCCGCAGATACGCAGTATTTT. The encoded protein is CAWMGSADTQYF. This chain joins TRBV30 and TRBJ2-3; D gene uncertain. Germline V gene sequence: CDR1 GTSNPN, CDR2 SVGIG (reference sequence). The CDR3 runs to 12 residues. V gave up 4 bases and J gave up 4 bases, with 9 bases separating them.

The rearrangement uses TRBV7-9 and TRBJ2-6; unclear D gene. Germline V gene data show CDR1 as SEHNR and CDR2 as FQNEAQ (reference sequence). V lost 0 bases to trimming and J lost 0 bases, with 9 bases between them. The CDR3 sequence is 17 residues long. The CDR3 region is CASSLAAVSSGANVLTF. CDR3 DNA: TGTGCCAGCAGCTTAGCTGCTGTTAGCTCTGGGGCCAACGTCCTGACTTTC.

The V and J genes are TRBV30 and TRBJ2-1; 12 positions match TRBD2. The V gene end was trimmed by 2 bases and the J gene end by 7 bases; junction bases not matched to a gene: 6. The germline gives CDR1 GTSNPN, CDR2 SVGIG (reference sequence). This CDR3 is built from 15 residues. The CDR3 DNA reads as TGTGCCTGGAGTAGGACTAGCGGGAAAAGGAATGAGCAGTTCTTC. It encodes CAWSRTSGKRNEQFF.

The CDR3 is CAWSSGGANIQYF. CDR3 in DNA: TGTGCCTGGAGTTCAGGGGGTGCGAACATTCAGTACTTC. The genes are TRBV30 and TRBJ2-4; 7 bases agree with TRBD1. CDR1 is GTSNPN and CDR2 is SVGIG in the germline V gene (reference sequence). V was pared by 2 bases and J by 7 bases, with 5 bases of the junction left unmatched. The CDR3 is 13 residues long. Variable domain in full (rest from reference TRBV30 and TRBJ2-4): SQTIHQWPATLVQPVGSPLSLECTVEGTSNPNLYWYRQAAGRGLQLLFYSVGIGQISSEVPQNLSASRPQDRQFILSSKKLLLSDSGFYLCAWSSGGANIQYFGAGTRLSVL.

This clone was seen more than once but under ten times. This chain joins TRBV30 and TRBJ2-1; 8 nucleotides line up with TRBD2. CDR1 is GTSNPN and CDR2 is SVGIG in the germline V gene (reference sequence). V was clipped by 5 bases and J by 7 bases; unmatched bases: 10. The length of the CDR3 is 14 residues. The CDR3 sequence is CAWESGSGINEQFF. CDR3 sequence (DNA): TGTGCCTGGGAAAGCGGGAGTGGAATAAATGAGCAGTTCTTC. The whole variable domain, filled in from reference TRBV30 and TRBJ2-1, reads SQTIHQWPATLVQPVGSPLSLECTVEGTSNPNLYWYRQAAGRGLQLLFYSVGIGQISSEVPQNLSASRPQDRQFILSSKKLLLSDSGFYLCAWESGSGINEQFFGPGTRLTVL.

This clone came up a few times. The chain couples TRBV11-2 to TRBJ2-5, with 8 bases fitting TRBD1. J was trimmed by 6 bases and V by 5 bases; bases with no gene match: 8. Germline lookup yields CDR1 SGHAT and CDR2 FQNNGV. This CDR3 is built from 14 residues. This CDR3 reads CASSPAAGGQTQYF. In DNA form, the CDR3 reads TGTGCCAGCAGCCCGGCGGCAGGGGGCCAGACCCAGTACTTC.

The gene calls are TRBV30 and TRBJ2-1; D is unresolved. The V end was cut by 3 bases, the J end by 4 bases, with 7 bases between. This CDR3 region has 12 residues. Per germline, CDR1 GTSNPN and CDR2 SVGIG (reference sequence). CDR3 nucleotide sequence: TGTGCCTGGAGAGAGGCGTACAATGAGCAGTTCTTC. Translated: CAWREAYNEQFF.